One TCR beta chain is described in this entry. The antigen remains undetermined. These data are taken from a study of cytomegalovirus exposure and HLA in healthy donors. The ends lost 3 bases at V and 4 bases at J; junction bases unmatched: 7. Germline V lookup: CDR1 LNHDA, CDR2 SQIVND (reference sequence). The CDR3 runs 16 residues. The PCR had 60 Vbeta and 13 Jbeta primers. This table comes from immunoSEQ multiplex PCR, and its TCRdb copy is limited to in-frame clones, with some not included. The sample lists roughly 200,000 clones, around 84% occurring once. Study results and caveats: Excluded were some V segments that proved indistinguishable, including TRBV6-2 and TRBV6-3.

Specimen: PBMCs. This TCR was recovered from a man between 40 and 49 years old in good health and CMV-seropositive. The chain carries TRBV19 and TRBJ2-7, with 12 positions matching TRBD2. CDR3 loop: CASSIRRLAGGYEQYF. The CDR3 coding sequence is TGTGCCAGTAGTATCCGTCGGCTAGCGGGAGGGTACGAGCAGTACTTC.